This T cell receptor beta chain stems from a study of CD4+ T cells in melanoma. A remark on this clone: Antigen unknown.

Method: immunoSEQ multiplex PCR; TCRdb's copy keeps in-frame clones and lacks some. The sample carries 110,000 to 150,000 clones, nearly 95% recorded once. The CDR3 is 13 residues long. Germline assignment: CDR1 SGHTS and CDR2 YDEGEE. With 0 bases removed from V and 8 bases from J, the gap between germline ends came to 10 bases. Overall study results and limits: Diverse differentiation states were reported for melanoma neoantigen-specific CD4+ T cells. A reported correlation linked neoantigen-specific CD4+ T cells to CD8+, macrophage and B cell function.

This sequence joins TRBV5-8 and TRBJ2-3; D is unresolved. The TCR sequence derives from a human donor with melanoma. The CDR3 coding sequence is TGTGCCAGCAGCTTGGAGGGTGCGGCTACGCAGTATTTT. As protein: CASSLEGAATQYF.